The 12 T cell receptor beta chains given below trace back to one sample, sequenced in a study of vaccination and CD4 T cells after COVID-19. These receptors have no known antigen. The sample's treatment: approximately 9-day PBMC culture with coronavirus spike peptide pools or control peptides (ViraFEST assay). Researchers used the Oncomine TCR Beta short-read assay to sequence DNA from cultured CD4+ T cells. TCRdb analysed the PCR reads with MiXCR anew, one entry per CDR3 protein. This repertoire shows around 15,000 distinct CDR3 sequences, 50% to 55% found once; its top ten account for around 15%. The sequenced sample was CD4+ T cells from blood, cultured in vitro. Receptor source: a human donor who had recovered from COVID-19.

The chain carries TRBV5-4 and TRBJ2-1; a possible D gene is TRBD1 (6 bases). V was trimmed by 3 bases and J by 3 bases, leaving 13 bases between them. Germline-derived CDR1 and CDR2 are SGHNT and YYREEE (reference sequence). The CDR3 is made up of 15 amino acids. CDR3 amino acids: CASSSGASLYNEQFF. In DNA, the CDR3 is TGTGCCAGCAGCTCAGGGGCCTCCCTCTACAATGAGCAGTTCTTC. Combining the CDR3 with reference TRBV5-4 and TRBJ2-1 gives the whole variable domain ETGVTQSPTHLIKTRGQQVTLRCSSQSGHNTVSWYQQALGQGPQFIFQYYREEENGRGNFPPRFSGLQFPNYSSELNVNALELDDSALYLCASSSGASLYNEQFFGPGTRLTVL.

This clonotype has only a few counts. The chain uses TRBV7-9 and TRBJ2-3; 9 nucleotides agree with TRBD2. The germline gives CDR1 SEHNR, CDR2 FQNEAQ (reference sequence). This CDR3 has 16 amino acids. The J segment lost 9 bases and the V segment lost 5 bases, leaving 15 bases of the junction unmatched. The DNA of the CDR3 is TGTGCCAGCAGCCAAGGCTCTAGCGGGATTCGGCAAACGCAGTATTTT. It translates to CASSQGSSGIRQTQYF.

This rearrangement joins TRBV7-2 to TRBJ2-7, with a weak D call TRBD2 (6 bases). Germline assignment: CDR1 SGHTA and CDR2 FQGNSA. V lost 4 bases, J lost 2 bases, and 15 bases lay in between. The CDR3 runs 15 residues. The CDR3 nucleotides read TGTGCCAGCAGCTGGGCGGGCGGGGCAACCTACGAGCAGTACTTC. Protein: CASSWAGGATYEQYF.

The rearrangement links TRBV30 to TRBJ1-5; no firm D call. The V end was cut by 4 bases, the J end by 3 bases, with 10 bases between. Looked up from germline, CDR1 is GTSNPN and CDR2 is SVGIG (reference sequence). The CDR3 is 13 residues long. In nucleotides, the CDR3 is TGTGCCTGGACCGCTGGACCCAATCAGCCCCAGCATTTT. It is translated as CAWTAGPNQPQHF.

The genes are TRBV6-2 or TRBV6-3 and TRBJ1-1; unclear D gene. The CDR3 is made up of 13 amino acids. The V gene's germline CDR1 is MNHEY and CDR2 SVGEGT. Trimming shortened V by 4 bases and J by 4 bases, and 10 bases separated the two germline ends. The CDR3 region is CASSFLRITEAFF. The CDR3 coding sequence is TGTGCCAGCAGTTTCCTACGTATCACTGAAGCTTTCTTT.

V is TRBV5-4 and J is TRBJ2-2; 11 bases line up with TRBD1. The CDR3 is 16 amino acids. V lost 2 bases and J lost 6; bases outside the gene matches: 6. Germline V gives CDR1 SGHNT, CDR2 YYREEE (reference sequence). In DNA, the CDR3 is TGTGCCAGCAGCTTCGGACAGGGGGCAGCAGCCGGGGAGCTGTTTTTT. Translating it yields CASSFGQGAAAGELFF.

The chain has TRBV20-1 and TRBJ2-5; no reliable D call. V dropped 8 bases and J dropped 9 bases, with 22 bases sitting between them. The CDR3 spans 13 residues. Germline assignment: CDR1 DFQATT and CDR2 SNEGSKA (reference sequence). CDR3 coding DNA: TGCAGTTCCACCGGGCAGGTCCTCTCATCCCAGTACTTC. This codes for CSSTGQVLSSQYF.

The chain combines TRBV27 with TRBJ1-3; the D is unclear. The CDR3 runs to 15 residues. The germline gives CDR1 MNHEY, CDR2 SMNVEV (reference sequence). Trimming shortened V by 4 bases and J by 6 bases, and 16 bases separated the two germline ends. The CDR3 bases are TGTGCCAGCAGTTCGCTAGGGCCTGACACAAACACCATATATTTT. Protein: CASSSLGPDTNTIYF.

This clonotype has a handful of counts. The chain joins TRBV2 to TRBJ1-6; no firm D call. Deletions cut 5 bases from V and 2 bases from J, with 7 bases between. Per germline, CDR1 SNHLY and CDR2 FYNNEI. The CDR3 runs to 14 residues. CDR3 nucleotide sequence: TGTGCCAGCAGTAGGAGTCCCTATAATTCACCCCTCCACTTT. It is translated as CASSRSPYNSPLHF.

This clonotype has more than one count but fewer than ten. This rearrangement joins TRBV25-1 to TRBJ1-6, with D possibly being TRBD1 (5 bases). Trimming cost V 4 bases and J 10 bases, with 14 bases left between them. The CDR3 is made up of 14 amino acids. Germline V gene lookup returns CDR1 MGHDK and CDR2 SYGVNS. The CDR3 loop reads CASSVGRVFSPLHF. In DNA form, the CDR3 reads TGTGCCAGCAGTGTGGGCAGGGTGTTCTCACCCCTCCACTTT.

This clonotype turned up a few times. The chain is built from TRBV7-6 and TRBJ1-1; TRBD1 matches 7 bases. V gave up 2 bases and J gave up 7 bases; unmatched junction bases: 4. The CDR3 extends over 13 amino acids. Germline lookup yields CDR1 SGHVS and CDR2 FNYEAQ. CDR3 sequence reads: CASSLKGQLEAFF. In DNA, the CDR3 is TGTGCCAGCAGCTTAAAGGGACAGCTTGAAGCTTTCTTT.

V and J are TRBV7-9 and TRBJ2-1, with TRBD2 as a possible D gene (5 bases). The J call may be incorrect, as the DNA end agrees better with TRBJ2-7. Germline values: CDR1 SEHNR, CDR2 FQNEAQ (reference sequence). The CDR3 contains 12 residues. Here the CDR3 DNA reads TGTGCCAGCAGCTTCGAAGGAGGCGAGCAGTACTTC. Encoded protein: CASSFEGGEQYF.